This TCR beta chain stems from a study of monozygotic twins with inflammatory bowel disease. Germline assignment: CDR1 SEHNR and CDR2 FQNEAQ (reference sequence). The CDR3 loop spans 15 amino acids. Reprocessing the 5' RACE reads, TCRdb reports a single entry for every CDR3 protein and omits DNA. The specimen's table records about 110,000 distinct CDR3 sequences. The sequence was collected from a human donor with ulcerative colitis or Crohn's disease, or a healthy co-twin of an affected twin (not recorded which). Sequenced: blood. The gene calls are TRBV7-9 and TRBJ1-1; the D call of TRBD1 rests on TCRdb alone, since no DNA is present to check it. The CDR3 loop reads CASSGLTGGDTEAFF.